This T cell receptor (beta chain) was captured in a study of T cell responses to AZD1222 COVID-19 vaccine. Some clones are missing from TCRdb's copy, which holds only in-frame ones; the method was immunoSEQ multiplex PCR. The sample lists approximately 140,000 clones, approximately 89% seen once, with around 5.2% in the top ten. The sequence derives from an adult in good health. The input for sequencing was peripheral blood, taken on day 0 of AZD1222 vaccination.

The CDR3 sequence: CASSPRQGRDTGELFF. The DNA of the CDR3 is TGCGCCAGCAGCCCAAGACAGGGGAGGGACACCGGGGAGCTGTTTTTT. The gene calls are TRBV5-1 and TRBJ2-2, with D possibly matching TRBD1 (8 bases). Germline V gene sequence: CDR1 SGHRS, CDR2 YFSETQ. This CDR3 comprises 16 residues. V dropped 4 bases and J dropped 3 bases, with 16 bases sitting between them.